The 30 T cell receptor beta chains below come from one sample, sequenced in a study of T cells in pancreatic ductal adenocarcinoma. TCRdb's copy holds only in-frame clones and misses some; the assay was immunoSEQ multiplex PCR. The data contain over 90,000 clones, 90% to 95% of them singletons. Surgery without prior neoadjuvant therapy was the treatment of the selected pancreatic ductal adenocarcinoma patients. The sequenced sample consisted of PBMCs. The origin of the receptors is a human donor with pancreatic ductal adenocarcinoma.

The genes are TRBV30 and TRBJ2-1, with TRBD2 matching 7 bases. This CDR3 comprises 15 residues. The V and J ends lost 4 bases and 2 bases, in that order; junction bases with no gene match: 8. In germline, CDR1 is GTSNPN, CDR2 SVGIG (reference sequence). The CDR3 DNA sequence: TGTGCCTGGATCCCACCTAGCGGCCCCTACAATGAGCAGTTCTTC. Amino acids: CAWIPPSGPYNEQFF. Supplemented by reference TRBV30 and TRBJ2-1, the full variable domain reads SQTIHQWPATLVQPVGSPLSLECTVEGTSNPNLYWYRQAAGRGLQLLFYSVGIGQISSEVPQNLSASRPQDRQFILSSKKLLLSDSGFYLCAWIPPSGPYNEQFFGPGTRLTVL.

The rearrangement uses TRBV7-3 and TRBJ2-3; 7 positions agree with TRBD2. Germline V gene data show CDR1 as SGHTA and CDR2 as FQGTGA. The CDR3 has 14 amino acids. V shed 5 bases and J 3 bases; nucleotides not matched to a gene: 5. Written as DNA, the CDR3 is TGTGCCAGCAGCCCCGGACTAGGAACAGATACGCAGTATTTT. This translates into CASSPGLGTDTQYF. Based on the CDR3 plus reference TRBV7-3 and TRBJ2-3, the full variable domain is GAGVSQTPSNKVTEKGKYVELRCDPISGHTALYWYRQSLGQGPEFLIYFQGTGAADDSGLPNDRFFAVRPEGSVSTLKIQRTERGDSAVYLCASSPGLGTDTQYFGPGTRLTVL.

J is TRBJ2-2 and V is TRBV5-1; D remains ambiguous. Trimming stripped 5 bases from V and 4 bases from J, with 15 bases between. This CDR3 is 15 amino acids long. Germline values: CDR1 SGHRS, CDR2 YFSETQ. CDR3 loop: CASRRTVSVTGELFF. CDR3 DNA: TGCGCCAGCAGGAGAACGGTGAGCGTCACCGGGGAGCTGTTTTTT.

CDR3 sequence: CAWKGGGGYNEQFF. CDR3 DNA sequence: TGTGCCTGGAAGGGCGGGGGGGGATACAATGAGCAGTTCTTC. The rearrangement links TRBV30 to TRBJ2-1; 9 bases agree with TRBD2. Germline trimming cut 4 bases from V and 4 bases from J; bases unmatched to any gene: 5. The germline V gene encodes CDR1 GTSNPN and CDR2 SVGIG (reference sequence). The CDR3 covers 14 residues.

The CDR3 sequence: CASSPRTGGMDEQFF. In DNA, the CDR3 is TGTGCCAGCTCACCCCGGACAGGGGGCATGGATGAGCAGTTCTTC. This sequence joins TRBV18 and TRBJ2-1, with 11 bases matching TRBD1. The CDR3 covers 15 residues. CDR1 and CDR2 (germline): KGHSH, LQKENI. V dropped 3 bases and J dropped 8; count of bases not matched to a gene: 6. The full variable domain, its missing parts supplied by reference TRBV18 and TRBJ2-1, is NAGVMQNPRHLVRRRGQEARLRCSPMKGHSHVYWYRQLPEEGLKFMVYLQKENIIDESGMPKERFSAEFPKEGPSILRIQQVVRGDSAAYFCASSPRTGGMDEQFFGPGTRLTVL.

The chain links TRBV7-9 to TRBJ2-7; no definite D call. The CDR3 consists of 13 residues. V shed 2 bases and J shed 3 bases, with 8 bases lying between them. CDR1 is SEHNR, CDR2 FQNEAQ, per germline (reference sequence). CDR3 coding DNA: TGTGCCAGCAGCTTAATCCCAGGCTACGAGCAGTACTTC. It encodes CASSLIPGYEQYF. The variable domain in full, completed from reference TRBV7-9 and TRBJ2-7, reads DTGVSQNPRHKITKRGQNVTFRCDPISEHNRLYWYRQTLGQGPEFLTYFQNEAQLEKSRLLSDRFSAERPKGSFSTLEIQRTEQGDSAMYLCASSLIPGYEQYFGPGTRLTVT.

This chain links TRBV7-2 with TRBJ2-3; TRBD2 agrees at 12 bases. Per germline, CDR1 SGHTA and CDR2 FQGNSA. The CDR3 totals 15 residues. The trim removed 3 bases at V and 7 bases at J, leaving 5 bases unmatched. For the CDR3, the DNA is TGTGCCAGCAGCTTTTCGACTAGCGGGAGAAATACGCAGTATTTT. This translates into CASSFSTSGRNTQYF.

The chain uses TRBV19 and TRBJ1-1, with 7 bases identical to TRBD1. J lost 1 base, V lost 9 bases, and 20 bases had no gene match. The V gene's germline CDR1 is LNHDA and CDR2 SQIVND (reference sequence). CDR3 size: 18 residues. The CDR3 region has the DNA TGTGCCAGGATTGGTGTAGACAGGGTGGGAGACCCGAACACTGAAGCTTTCTTT. This gives the protein CARIGVDRVGDPNTEAFF.

This clone appeared once. CDR3 nucleotides: TGTGCCAGCTATAGCGGGAGGCGACTAACCTCCTACGAGCAGTACTTC. This sequence encodes CASYSGRRLTSYEQYF. The chain is built from TRBV9 and TRBJ2-7, with 10 bases lining up with TRBD2. CDR1 is SGDLS and CDR2 is YYNGEE in the germline V gene. V shed 7 bases, J shed 0 bases, and the junction held 10 bases outside the gene matches. CDR3 size: 16 residues.

The chain recombines TRBV5-1 with TRBJ1-5; maybe TRBD1 (6 bases). The CDR3 is made up of 16 amino acids. The germline gives CDR1 SGHRS, CDR2 YFSETQ. The V gene lost 4 bases and the J gene lost 3 bases, with 17 bases spanning the gap. Written as DNA, the CDR3 is TGCGCCAGCAGCGAGGATGGGACACAAAACAATCAGCCCCAGCATTTT. As protein: CASSEDGTQNNQPQHF.

The chain employs TRBV28 and TRBJ1-4; 10 bases agree with TRBD1. This CDR3 has 14 residues. With 6 bases clipped from V and 7 bases from J, the junction kept 5 bases outside the gene matches. Germline assignment: CDR1 MDHEN and CDR2 SYDVKM. The DNA for the CDR3 is TGTGCCAGCAGGTCCGGGACAGGGGTTGAAAAACTGTTTTTT. It encodes CASRSGTGVEKLFF.

V is TRBV11-2 and J is TRBJ2-1, with D perhaps matching TRBD2 (6 bases). V lost 0 bases and J 0 bases, leaving 9 bases between the germline ends. CDR1 and CDR2 from the germline V gene are SGHAT and FQNNGV. The length of the CDR3 is 16 residues. In DNA form, the CDR3 reads TGTGCCAGCAGCTTAGAGGGACTGAGCTCCTACAATGAGCAGTTCTTC. Protein: CASSLEGLSSYNEQFF.

The rearrangement joins TRBV12-5 to TRBJ2-7; TRBD1 aligns across 8 bases. This CDR3 has 16 residues. J gave up 9 bases and V 0 bases, and 13 bases lay outside the gene matches. Germline loops: CDR1 LGHNT, CDR2 FRNRAP. For the CDR3, the DNA is TGTGCTAGTGGTTTGGTGGCGGGCCCCAGGGGGCCTGGGCAGTACTTC. Amino acid sequence: CASGLVAGPRGPGQYF.

This chain uses TRBV7-3 with TRBJ2-7; the match to TRBD2 covers 12 bases. The CDR3 extends over 13 amino acids. The trim removed 4 bases at V and 6 bases at J, leaving 1 base unmatched. Germline CDR1 reads SGHTA; CDR2 reads FQGTGA. DNA for the CDR3: TGTGCCAGCAGCTGGGGACTAGCGGGCGAGCAGTACTTC. Encoded protein: CASSWGLAGEQYF.

This chain's CDR3 is CSVEGLAGWGDTQYF. In DNA form, the CDR3 reads TGCAGCGTTGAGGGACTAGCGGGCTGGGGAGATACGCAGTATTTT. V is TRBV29-1 and J is TRBJ2-3, with 12 bases that match TRBD2. Germline V gene sequence: CDR1 SQVTM, CDR2 ANQGSEA. Trimming cost V 3 bases and J 5 bases; bases outside gene matches: 6. The CDR3 has 15 residues.

This rearrangement joins TRBV29-1 to TRBJ2-7, with TRBD2 identical over 11 bases. Germline V gene lookup returns CDR1 SQVTM and CDR2 ANQGSEA. There are 16 residues in the CDR3. V was pared by 4 bases and J by 3 bases, with 11 bases of the junction left unmatched. CDR3 coding DNA: TGCAGCGTTGTCCTAGCGGGAGGAATATCGAGCTACGAGCAGTACTTC. Residues: CSVVLAGGISSYEQYF.

V and J are TRBV28 and TRBJ2-6, with D possibly being TRBD1 (6 bases). Looked up from germline, CDR1 is MDHEN and CDR2 is SYDVKM. CDR3 size: 15 residues. V lost 6 bases and J lost 4, with 13 bases in between. For the CDR3, the DNA is TGTGCCAGCAGAACACAGGGCCGCGGGGCCAACGTCCTGACTTTC. Protein: CASRTQGRGANVLTF.

The V and J genes are TRBV7-9 and TRBJ2-3; D ambiguous. Per the germline V gene, CDR1 is SEHNR and CDR2 is FQNEAQ (reference sequence). Trimming removed 5 bases at V and 0 bases at J, with 3 bases between. The CDR3 consists of 12 residues. CDR3 sequence reads: CASSLSTDTQYF. Written as DNA, the CDR3 is TGTGCCAGCAGCCTCAGCACAGATACGCAGTATTTT.

The chain carries TRBV2 and TRBJ2-7; 10 nucleotides match TRBD1. J lost 1 base, V lost 8 bases, and 5 bases had no gene match. The CDR3 is made up of 14 amino acids. Germline CDR1 SNHLY, CDR2 FYNNEI. The CDR3 sequence: CASSGTGASYEQYF. As DNA, the CDR3 is TGTGCCAGCTCAGGGACAGGGGCTTCCTACGAGCAGTACTTC.

The chain is built from TRBV10-1 and TRBJ2-1; no definite D call. CDR1 WNHNN and CDR2 SYGVQD come from the germline V gene (reference sequence). The CDR3 length is 13 residues. Trimming removed 3 bases from V and 8 bases from J, with 11 bases in between. CDR3 in DNA: TGCGCCAGCAGTGATTCACCCCAGGATGAGCAGTTCTTC. Encoded protein: CASSDSPQDEQFF.

The V and J genes are TRBV10-3 and TRBJ2-1, with 7 bases lining up with TRBD2. The CDR3 sequence is 15 residues long. The ends lost 6 bases at V and 6 bases at J; junction bases unmatched: 11. Germline-derived CDR1 and CDR2 are ENHRY and SYGVKD. The CDR3 coding sequence is TGTGCCATCAGGGGAAGGCTAGCGGAGACCAATGAGCAGTTCTTC. Translated, it gives CAIRGRLAETNEQFF.

The genes are TRBV6-6 and TRBJ2-5, with TRBD1 as a possible D gene (7 bases). Germline V gives CDR1 MNHNY, CDR2 SVGAGI (reference sequence). This CDR3 contains 15 residues. Trimming cost V 6 bases and J 5 bases, with 19 bases left between them. The CDR3 is CASSDQDRAGETQYF. The DNA for the CDR3 is TGTGCCAGCAGCGACCAAGACAGGGCGGGGGAGACCCAGTACTTC.

The chain uses TRBV6-6 and TRBJ2-2; D may be TRBD1 (5 bases). Looked up from germline, CDR1 is MNHNY and CDR2 is SVGAGI (reference sequence). The CDR3 totals 14 residues. V was shortened by 8 bases and J by 4 bases, with 14 bases between the two germline ends. The CDR3 reads CASQDSAFTGELFF. The CDR3 DNA is TGTGCCAGCCAAGACAGTGCGTTCACCGGGGAGCTGTTTTTT.

This chain joins TRBV20-1 and TRBJ2-5, with D possibly matching TRBD2 (5 bases). The CDR3 spans 11 residues. Germline CDR1 is DFQATT and CDR2 is SNEGSKA (reference sequence). V dropped 5 bases and J dropped 4 bases, with 8 bases sitting between them. The DNA of the CDR3 is TGCAGTGCTCCAGGAGGAGAGACCCAGTACTTC. This translates into CSAPGGETQYF.

The CDR3 coding sequence is TGTGCCAGCAGCGCTGGGACTAGCGGGAGAGATACGCAGTATTTT. Its translation is CASSAGTSGRDTQYF. The genes are TRBV27 and TRBJ2-3; 14 bases are a match to TRBD2. CDR3 size: 15 residues. Germline trimming cut 6 bases from V and 5 bases from J; bases unmatched to any gene: 4. CDR1 is MNHEY and CDR2 is SMNVEV in the germline V gene (reference sequence).

This clone was seen just once. The chain employs TRBV6-6 and TRBJ2-3; no definite D call. There are 12 residues in the CDR3. Germline values: CDR1 MNHNY, CDR2 SVGAGI (reference sequence). V was cut by 6 bases and J by 5 bases, with 9 bases left in between. In nucleotides, the CDR3 is TGTGCCAGCAGCCCCTCAGAAGATACGCAGTATTTT. Translated: CASSPSEDTQYF.

This chain connects TRBV5-1 to TRBJ1-2; TRBD1 matches 7 bases. This CDR3 contains 13 residues. Germline loops: CDR1 SGHRS, CDR2 YFSETQ. The V and J ends lost 2 bases and 7 bases, in that order; junction bases with no gene match: 5. The CDR3 sequence: CASSLEGAAGYTF. The CDR3 DNA follows: TGCGCCAGCAGCTTAGAGGGGGCAGCTGGCTACACCTTC.

This chain links TRBV5-1 with TRBJ1-2; 7 bases fit TRBD1. Germline assignment: CDR1 SGHRS and CDR2 YFSETQ. The CDR3 has 17 amino acids. The V and J ends lost 4 bases and 8 bases, in that order; junction bases with no gene match: 20. The CDR3: CASSLFPPAGTATGYTF. CDR3 bases: TGCGCCAGCAGCCTCTTCCCGCCGGCCGGGACAGCCACCGGCTACACCTTC.

V usage is TRBV2 and J usage is TRBJ2-3, with 14 bases that match TRBD2. Looked up from germline, CDR1 is SNHLY and CDR2 is FYNNEI. This CDR3 spans 15 amino acids. V was pared by 4 bases and J by 8 bases, with 5 bases of the junction left unmatched. This CDR3 reads CASSARLAGGGTQYF. CDR3 nucleotide sequence: TGTGCCAGCAGTGCACGACTAGCGGGAGGGGGTACGCAGTATTTT.

The V call is TRBV11-1, the J call TRBJ1-1, with D perhaps matching TRBD1 (6 bases). Germline V gene sequence: CDR1 SGHAT, CDR2 FQDESV (reference sequence). Trimming removed 5 bases at V and 11 bases at J, with 21 bases between. The CDR3 is 14 residues long. The CDR3 sequence is CASSPTFKKRGAFF. DNA for the CDR3: TGTGCCAGCAGCCCGACATTTAAGAAAAGGGGGGCTTTCTTT.